This TCR beta chain was captured by sequencing in a study of blood T cell repertoires in COVID-19. The length of the CDR3 is 15 residues. Germline CDR1 and CDR2: SEHNR and FQNEAQ (reference sequence). V lost 6 bases, J lost 4 bases, and 10 bases stayed unmatched. The assay was immunoSEQ multiplex PCR, and TCRdb's table has in-frame clones only and misses some. The table shows some 160,000 clones, with roughly 75% occurring only once. The genes are TRBV7-9 and TRBJ2-5; 8 nucleotides match TRBD1. The specimen sequenced was peripheral blood. This receptor was obtained from a man between 70 and 80 years old with active or convalescent COVID-19. The CDR3 nucleotides read TGTGCCAGCAGTCCGAGGACAGGGCAGGGAGAGACCCAGTACTTC. Translation: CASSPRTGQGETQYF.